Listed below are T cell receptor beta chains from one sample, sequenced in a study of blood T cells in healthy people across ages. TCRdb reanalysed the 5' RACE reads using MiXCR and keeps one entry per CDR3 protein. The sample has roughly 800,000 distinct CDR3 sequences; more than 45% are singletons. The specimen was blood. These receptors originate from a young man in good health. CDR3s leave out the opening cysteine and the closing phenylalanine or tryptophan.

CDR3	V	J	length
SVAGTGLNEQF	TRBV29-1	TRBJ2-1	11
SGTPTGTSDTQY	TRBV29-1	TRBJ2-3	12
ASSQAGTMSYNEQF	TRBV4-3	TRBJ2-1	14
ASSELQEGYGYT	TRBV2	TRBJ1-2	12
SAGHPDQETQY	TRBV20-1	TRBJ2-5	11
ASSLPEQGYTEAF	TRBV5-1	TRBJ1-1	13
ASSKDSPAYEQY	TRBV11-1	TRBJ2-7	12
STPGTGTNEKLF	TRBV29-1	TRBJ1-4	12
ASSLEPLYGRGGSSYEQY	TRBV7-2	TRBJ2-7	18
SARLRGMLSNQPQH	TRBV20-1	TRBJ1-5	14
ASSTGGGTANTEAF	TRBV3-1	TRBJ1-1	14
ASTDQGIGGYT	TRBV28	TRBJ1-2	11
ASSQDLGRVMNTEAF	TRBV4-3	TRBJ1-1	15
ASSVVPNEQF	TRBV9	TRBJ2-1	10
ASSQGSILETQY	TRBV6-2/TRBV6-3	TRBJ2-5	12
ASSPTVSGEKLF	TRBV18	TRBJ1-4	12
ASSLGERALVYNEQF	TRBV18	TRBJ2-1	15
SAKDRGYGYT	TRBV20-1	TRBJ1-2	10
ASSLAGEYNEQF	TRBV2	TRBJ2-1	12
ASPNGREQTQY	TRBV6-5	TRBJ2-5	11
ASSRGGSPVTDTQY	TRBV3-1	TRBJ2-3	14
SARGSGYGYT	TRBV20-1	TRBJ1-2	10
ASSLSPGQIFTDTQY	TRBV5-1	TRBJ2-3	15
SARDTSLSLGYT	TRBV20-1	TRBJ1-2	12
AGRIRMETSIQYNEQF	TRBV5-4	TRBJ2-1	16
ASSLVQGWETQF	TRBV7-2	TRBJ2-1	12
SAAFRAGGYNEQF	TRBV20-1	TRBJ2-1	13
SARPGLAGPEPRNEQF	TRBV20-1	TRBJ2-1	16